The entry below describes one T cell receptor beta chain. What it binds is not known. The data were obtained in a study of cytomegalovirus exposure and HLA in healthy donors. CDR3 length: 14 residues. The ends lost 3 bases at V and 3 bases at J; junction bases unmatched: 4. Germline values: CDR1 KGHSH, CDR2 LQKENI. Primers: 60 Vbeta forward and 13 Jbeta reverse. Sequenced by immunoSEQ multiplex PCR; TCRdb stores in-frame clones only, minus some. Of 180,000 or so clones in the sample, about three quarters were seen once. Study findings and constraints: DRB1 had the most TCR associations and HLA-C the fewest, a later analysis found, with rates varying by HLA locus. Association of a missense DCLRE1C variant with TCR beta V- and J-gene trimming was reported in a later analysis.

Sequenced input: PBMCs. The chain joins TRBV18 to TRBJ2-5, with 7 bases fitting TRBD1. The receptor's source is a man aged 45-65 years in good health and CMV-seropositive. The CDR3 bases are TGTGCCAGCTCACCCAACAGGGGCAAAGAGACCCAGTACTTC. Protein sequence: CASSPNRGKETQYF.